The clone carrying this T cell receptor (beta chain) occurred a few times. The antigen is unknown. V was shortened by 6 bases and J by 7 bases, with 27 bases between the two germline ends. Germline loops: CDR1 KGHSH, CDR2 LQKENI. The CDR3 length is 17 residues. This sample was included in a study of cytomegalovirus exposure and HLA in healthy donors. On the study more broadly: Tens of millions of unique TCRs from HLA-typed donors were held in an early release of data. Study-wide points: Cytomegalovirus-associated TCR beta chains were listed, numbering 164. A later look showed TCR association rates differing by HLA locus, highest for DRB1 and lowest for HLA-C.

With 60 Vbeta and 13 Jbeta primers, the PCR was carried out. The repertoire was sequenced with immunoSEQ multiplex PCR; TCRdb's copy has only in-frame clones and lacks some. This sample carries about 150,000 clones, 60% to 85% of them seen once, and the ten largest clones take around 3%. The gene calls are TRBV18 and TRBJ1-1, with D perhaps matching TRBD1 (5 bases). The sequenced sample consisted of PBMCs. This TCR came from a man aged 35 to 55 in good health and CMV-seropositive. The chain's CDR3 is CASSRIHGRGGVGEAFF. CDR3 coding DNA: TGTGCCAGCTCTCGAATCCACGGACGGGGCGGGGTTGGTGAAGCTTTCTTT.